This T cell receptor beta chain came from a study of T cell changes during pregnancy in multiple sclerosis. The method was immunoSEQ multiplex PCR; TCRdb's version includes in-frame clones alone and lacks a portion of them. Of approximately 63,000 clones in the sample, around 94% are singletons; the top ten hold just under 2%. Germline V CDR1 and CDR2: SGHTA, FQGTGA. V was pared by 5 bases and J by 5 bases, with 16 bases between. This CDR3 spans 14 amino acids. V gene TRBV7-3 combines with J gene TRBJ2-7, with D perhaps matching TRBD2 (5 bases). Sequencing was performed on peripheral blood, taken in the third trimester of pregnancy. The clonotype originates from a female donor in good health, enrolled as a control in a pregnancy study. The CDR3, as DNA: TGTGCCAGCAGCCAAGGACTTGCGACGGACGAGCAGTACTTC. It codes for CASSQGLATDEQYF.